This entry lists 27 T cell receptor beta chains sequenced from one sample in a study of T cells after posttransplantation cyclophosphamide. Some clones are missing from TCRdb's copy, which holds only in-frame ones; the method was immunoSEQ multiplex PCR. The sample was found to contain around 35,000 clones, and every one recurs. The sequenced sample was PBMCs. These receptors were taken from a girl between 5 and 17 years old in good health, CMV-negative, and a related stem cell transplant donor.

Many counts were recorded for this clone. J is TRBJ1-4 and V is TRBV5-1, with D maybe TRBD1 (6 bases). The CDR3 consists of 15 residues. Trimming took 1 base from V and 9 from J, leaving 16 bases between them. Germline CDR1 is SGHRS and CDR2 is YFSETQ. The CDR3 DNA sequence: TGCGCCAGCAGCTTGCAGGACAGCGCTCTTCAAAAACTGTTTTTT. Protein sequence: CASSLQDSALQKLFF.

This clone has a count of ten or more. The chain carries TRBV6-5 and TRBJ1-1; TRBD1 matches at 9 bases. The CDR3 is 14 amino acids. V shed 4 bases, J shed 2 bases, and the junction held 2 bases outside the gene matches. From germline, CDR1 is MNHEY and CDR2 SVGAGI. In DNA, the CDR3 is TGTGCCAGCAGTTGGGGACAGGGAAACACTGAAGCTTTCTTT. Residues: CASSWGQGNTEAFF.

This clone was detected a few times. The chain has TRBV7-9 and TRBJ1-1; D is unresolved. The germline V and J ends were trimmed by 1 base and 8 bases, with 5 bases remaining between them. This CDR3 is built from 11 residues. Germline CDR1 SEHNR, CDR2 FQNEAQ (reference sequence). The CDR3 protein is CASSLVLEAFF. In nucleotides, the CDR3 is TGTGCCAGCAGCTTAGTACTAGAAGCTTTCTTT.

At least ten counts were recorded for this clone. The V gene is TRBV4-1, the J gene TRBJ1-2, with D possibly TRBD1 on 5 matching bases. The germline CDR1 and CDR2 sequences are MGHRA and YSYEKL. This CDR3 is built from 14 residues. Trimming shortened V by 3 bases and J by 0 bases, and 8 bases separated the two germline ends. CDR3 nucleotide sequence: TGCGCCAGCAGCCATCAGGGATCTAACTATGGCTACACCTTC. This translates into CASSHQGSNYGYTF.

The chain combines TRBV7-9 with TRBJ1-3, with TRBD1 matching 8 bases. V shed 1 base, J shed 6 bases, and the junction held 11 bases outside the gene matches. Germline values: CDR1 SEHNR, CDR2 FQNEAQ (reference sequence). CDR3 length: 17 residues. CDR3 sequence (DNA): TGTGCCAGCAGCTTAGGCAATTACAGGGGGAGAGAAAACACCATATATTTT. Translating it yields CASSLGNYRGRENTIYF.

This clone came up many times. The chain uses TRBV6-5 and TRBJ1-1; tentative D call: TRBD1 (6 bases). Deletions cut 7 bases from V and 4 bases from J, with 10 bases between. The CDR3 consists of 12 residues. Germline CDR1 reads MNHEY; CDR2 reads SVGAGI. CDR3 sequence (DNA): TGTGCCAGCACAGGGGAGACCACTGAAGCTTTCTTT. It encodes CASTGETTEAFF.

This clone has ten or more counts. The CDR3 bases are TGTGCCAGCACCGAGGACAACAATTCACCCCTCCACTTT. The encoded protein is CASTEDNNSPLHF. This sequence joins TRBV6-1 and TRBJ1-6; tentative D call: TRBD1 (5 bases). The V end lost 7 bases, the J end lost 7 bases, and 11 bases lay between the germline ends. Germline V gives CDR1 MNHNS, CDR2 SASEGT. The CDR3 runs 13 residues.

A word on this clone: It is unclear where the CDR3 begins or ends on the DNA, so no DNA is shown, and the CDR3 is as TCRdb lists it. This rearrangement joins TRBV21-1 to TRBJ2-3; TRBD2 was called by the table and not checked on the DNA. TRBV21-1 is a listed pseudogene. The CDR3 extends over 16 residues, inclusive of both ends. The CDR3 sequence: CASSKVASGSGDTQYF.

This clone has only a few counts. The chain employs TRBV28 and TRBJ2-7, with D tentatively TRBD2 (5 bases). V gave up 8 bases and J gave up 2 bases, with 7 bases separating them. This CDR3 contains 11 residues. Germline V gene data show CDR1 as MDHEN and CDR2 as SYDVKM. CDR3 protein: CASSRAYEQYF. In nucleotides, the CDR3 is TGTGCCAGCTCGCGGGCCTACGAGCAGTACTTC.

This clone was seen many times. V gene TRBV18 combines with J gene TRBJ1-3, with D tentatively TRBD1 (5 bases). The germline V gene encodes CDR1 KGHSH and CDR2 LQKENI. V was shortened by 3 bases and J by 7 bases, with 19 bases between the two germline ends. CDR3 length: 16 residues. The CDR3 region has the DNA TGTGCCAGCTCACCCTTAGACAGATCCCTGATCAACACCATATATTTT. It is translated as CASSPLDRSLINTIYF.

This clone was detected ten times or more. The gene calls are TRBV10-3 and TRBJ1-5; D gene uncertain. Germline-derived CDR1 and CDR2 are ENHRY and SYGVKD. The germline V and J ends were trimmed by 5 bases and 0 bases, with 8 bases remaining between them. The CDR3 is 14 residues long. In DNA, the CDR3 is TGTGCCATCAGTCGACGGGATAGCAATCAGCCCCAGCATTTT. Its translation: CAISRRDSNQPQHF.

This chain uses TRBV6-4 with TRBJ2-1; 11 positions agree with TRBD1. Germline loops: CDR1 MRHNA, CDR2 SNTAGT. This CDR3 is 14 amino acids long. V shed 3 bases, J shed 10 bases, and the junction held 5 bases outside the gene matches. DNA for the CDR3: TGTGCCAGCAGTGAAGGACAGGGGGCGAGGGAGCAGTTCTTC. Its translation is CASSEGQGAREQFF.

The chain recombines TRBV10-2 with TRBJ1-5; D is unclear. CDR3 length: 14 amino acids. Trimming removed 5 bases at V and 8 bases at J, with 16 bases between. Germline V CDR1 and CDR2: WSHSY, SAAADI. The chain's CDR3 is CASSISPEGKPQHF. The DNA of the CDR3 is TGCGCCAGCAGTATTTCTCCGGAGGGAAAGCCCCAGCATTTT.

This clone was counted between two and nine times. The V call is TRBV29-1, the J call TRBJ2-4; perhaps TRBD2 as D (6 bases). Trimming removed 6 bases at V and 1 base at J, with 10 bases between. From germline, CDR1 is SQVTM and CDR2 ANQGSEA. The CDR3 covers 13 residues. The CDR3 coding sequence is TGCAGCGTCGGCAGCGGGGCCAAAAACATTCAGTACTTC. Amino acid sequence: CSVGSGAKNIQYF.

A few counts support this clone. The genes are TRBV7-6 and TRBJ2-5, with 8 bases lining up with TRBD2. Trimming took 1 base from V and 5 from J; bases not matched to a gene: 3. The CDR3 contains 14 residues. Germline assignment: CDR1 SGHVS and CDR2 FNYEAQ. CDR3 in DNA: TGTGCCAGCAGCTTAGGGACTAGCCTTGAGACCCAGTACTTC. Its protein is CASSLGTSLETQYF.

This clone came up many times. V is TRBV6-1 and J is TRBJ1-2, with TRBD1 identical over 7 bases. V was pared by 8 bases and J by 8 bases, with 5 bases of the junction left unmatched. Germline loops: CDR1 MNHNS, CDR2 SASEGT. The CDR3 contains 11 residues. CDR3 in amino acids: CASETGPGYTF. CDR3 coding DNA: TGTGCCAGCGAGACAGGGCCGGGCTACACCTTC.

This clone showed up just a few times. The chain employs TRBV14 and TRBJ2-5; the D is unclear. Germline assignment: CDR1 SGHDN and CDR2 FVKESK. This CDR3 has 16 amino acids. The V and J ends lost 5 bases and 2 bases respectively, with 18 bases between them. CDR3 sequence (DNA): TGTGCCAGCAGCGAAGGGCCACACGGAGTACAAGAGACCCAGTACTTC. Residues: CASSEGPHGVQETQYF.

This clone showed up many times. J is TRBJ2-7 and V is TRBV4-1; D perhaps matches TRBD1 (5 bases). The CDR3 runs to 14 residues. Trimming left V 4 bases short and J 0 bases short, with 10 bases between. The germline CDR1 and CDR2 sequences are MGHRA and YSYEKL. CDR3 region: CASSRSQGSYEQYF. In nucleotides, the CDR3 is TGCGCCAGCAGCCGATCTCAGGGCTCCTACGAGCAGTACTTC.

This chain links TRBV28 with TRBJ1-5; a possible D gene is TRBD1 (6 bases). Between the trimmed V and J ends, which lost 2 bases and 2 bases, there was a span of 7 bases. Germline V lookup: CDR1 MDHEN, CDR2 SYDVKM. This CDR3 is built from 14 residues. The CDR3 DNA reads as TGTGCCAGCAGTTTACCAGGGGGCAATCAGCCCCAGCATTTT. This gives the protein CASSLPGGNQPQHF.

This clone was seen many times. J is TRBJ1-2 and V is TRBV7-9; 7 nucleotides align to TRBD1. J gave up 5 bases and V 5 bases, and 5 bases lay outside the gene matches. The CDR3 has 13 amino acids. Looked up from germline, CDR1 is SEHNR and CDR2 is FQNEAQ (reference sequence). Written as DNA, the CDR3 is TGTGCCAGCAGCCTACAGGGGACGTATGGCTACACCTTC. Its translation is CASSLQGTYGYTF. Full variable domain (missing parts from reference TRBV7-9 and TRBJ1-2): DTGVSQNPRHKITKRGQNVTFRCDPISEHNRLYWYRQTLGQGPEFLTYFQNEAQLEKSRLLSDRFSAERPKGSFSTLEIQRTEQGDSAMYLCASSLQGTYGYTFGSGTRLTVV.

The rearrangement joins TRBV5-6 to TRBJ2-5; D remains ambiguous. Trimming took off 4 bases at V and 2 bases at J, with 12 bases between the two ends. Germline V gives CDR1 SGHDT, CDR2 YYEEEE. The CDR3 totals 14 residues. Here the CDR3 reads CASSRGRRQETQYF. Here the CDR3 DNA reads TGTGCCAGCAGCCGAGGCCGGAGACAAGAGACCCAGTACTTC.

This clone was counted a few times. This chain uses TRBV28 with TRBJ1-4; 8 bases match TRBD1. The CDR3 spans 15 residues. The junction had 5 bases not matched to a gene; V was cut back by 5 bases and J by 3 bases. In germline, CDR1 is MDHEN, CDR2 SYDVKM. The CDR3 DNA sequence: TGTGCCAGCAGTGGGGGGGGACAGGCTAATGAAAAACTGTTTTTT. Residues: CASSGGGQANEKLFF.

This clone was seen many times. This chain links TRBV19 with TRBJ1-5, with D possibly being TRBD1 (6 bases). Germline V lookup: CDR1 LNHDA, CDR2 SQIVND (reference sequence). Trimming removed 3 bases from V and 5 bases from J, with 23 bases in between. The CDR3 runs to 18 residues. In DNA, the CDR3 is TGTGCCAGTAGTATGAATAGGGGGTTCGAAGGAGGTTATCAGCCCCAGCATTTT. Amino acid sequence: CASSMNRGFEGGYQPQHF.

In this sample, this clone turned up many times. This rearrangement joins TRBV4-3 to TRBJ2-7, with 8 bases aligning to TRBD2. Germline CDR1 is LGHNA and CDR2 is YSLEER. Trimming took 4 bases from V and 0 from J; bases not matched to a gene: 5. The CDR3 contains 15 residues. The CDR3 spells CASSLIAGPSYEQYF. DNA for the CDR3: TGCGCCAGCAGCCTCATAGCGGGACCCTCCTACGAGCAGTACTTC.

The CDR3 bases are TGTGCCAGCAGTCCTCTGACAGGGAGTTTGGCTTTCTTT. This translates into CASSPLTGSLAFF. V usage is TRBV27 and J usage is TRBJ1-1, with 7 bases fitting TRBD1. This CDR3 is built from 13 residues. Germline CDR1 and CDR2: MNHEY and SMNVEV (reference sequence). Unmatched junction bases numbered 11, after V lost 5 bases and J lost 11 bases.

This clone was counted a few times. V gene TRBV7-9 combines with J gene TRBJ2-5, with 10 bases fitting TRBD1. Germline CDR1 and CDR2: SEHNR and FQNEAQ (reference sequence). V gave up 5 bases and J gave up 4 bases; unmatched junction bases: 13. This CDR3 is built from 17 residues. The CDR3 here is CASSPIRQGAFAETQYF. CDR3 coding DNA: TGTGCCAGCAGCCCAATCCGACAGGGGGCTTTTGCAGAGACCCAGTACTTC.

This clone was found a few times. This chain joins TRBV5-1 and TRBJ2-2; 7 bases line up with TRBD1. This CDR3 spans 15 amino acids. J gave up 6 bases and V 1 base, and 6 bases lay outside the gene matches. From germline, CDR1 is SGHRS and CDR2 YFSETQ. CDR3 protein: CASSLQQGWAGELFF. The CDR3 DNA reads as TGCGCCAGCAGCTTGCAACAGGGGTGGGCCGGGGAGCTGTTTTTT.